Below, one T cell receptor (beta chain) is given with its context. CD4+ cell separation produced CD45RA+ naive and CD45RA-negative memory subsets. The source of the sample is a study of shared clonotypes between healthy human individuals. Sequenced by immunoSEQ multiplex PCR; TCRdb stores in-frame clones only, minus some. The sample contains some 900,000 clones, less than 85% of which appear only once. The CDR3 extends over 15 amino acids. Germline assignment: CDR1 MGHRA and CDR2 YSYEKL. V is TRBV4-1 and J is TRBJ2-5; 7 bases agree with TRBD1. The DNA matches TRBJ2-7 better at its end, which makes the J call doubtful. Sequencing was done on a sample of memory CD4+ T cells sorted from blood. The subset here: CD45RA-negative fraction. The source is a man between 18 and 29 years old in good health. The CDR3 sequence: CASSQGTGVTYEQYF. CDR3 DNA: TGCGCCAGCAGCCAAGGGACAGGTGTAACCTACGAGCAGTACTTC.